The source of this T cell receptor beta chain is a study of PD-L1 blockade in urothelial cancer. The CDR3 covers 15 residues. Germline V CDR1 and CDR2: SGHTA, FQGNSA. J gave up 7 bases and V 1 base, and 5 bases lay outside the gene matches. Here immunoSEQ multiplex PCR was the method, and the copy in TCRdb shows in-frame clones only, minus some. The data contain 90,000 or so clones, about 90% of them singletons. Described time point: pretreatment peripheral blood. The chain combines TRBV7-2 with TRBJ2-7; 12 bases fit TRBD2. Source: PBMCs, taken around atezolizumab (anti-PD-L1) treatment. The receptor was derived from a man between 60 and 75 years old with urothelial cancer. The CDR3 region has the DNA TGTGCCAGCAGCTTAGGACTAGCGGGAGCGCTGGAGCAGTACTTC. Translated: CASSLGLAGALEQYF.